This T cell receptor (beta chain) was recovered during a study of CD8+ T cells in alopecia areata. Isolated RNA was reverse transcribed into cDNA used as the sequencing template. Sequencing was performed with immunoSEQ multiplex PCR; in TCRdb, only in-frame clones are kept and a portion is missing. The top ten hold 1.7% of the sample, which has 180,000 or so clones, about 63% seen once. This specimen consisted of CD4+ T cells sorted from blood, obtained at week 0. This receptor was taken from a human donor with alopecia areata.

CDR3 region: CASSFSLQGVHEQYF. In DNA, the CDR3 is TGCGCCAGCAGCTTCTCCCTACAGGGGGTCCACGAGCAGTACTTC. This chain joins TRBV5-1 and TRBJ2-7; TRBD1 matches at 8 bases. The length of the CDR3 is 15 residues. Germline lookup yields CDR1 SGHRS and CDR2 YFSETQ. Germline trimming cut 2 bases from V and 5 bases from J; bases unmatched to any gene: 9.